A selection of T cell receptor beta chains follows, all from one sample in a study of cytotoxic CD8 clonotypes in ibrutinib-treated CLL. Libraries were prepared by immunoSEQ multiplex PCR; TCRdb keeps only in-frame clonotypes and omits some of them. The repertoire holds 150,000 to 200,000 clones, with approximately 80% as singletons. Sequences were derived from PBMCs, sampled after 12 months of ibrutinib treatment. These receptors were obtained from a human donor with chronic lymphocytic leukemia. The CDR3 runs from the conserved cysteine through the conserved F or W. The D gene is left open where the match is weak. Part of the rows lack a size; the others show once, few, many or a class for expanded clones.

v_gene,abundance,j_gene,d_gene,CDR3aa,CDR3nt
TRBV5-1,-,TRBJ1-5,-,CASSLGGTSNQPQHF,TGCGCCAGCAGCTTGGGAGGGACAAGCAATCAGCCCCAGCATTTT
TRBV2,few,TRBJ1-2,-,CASREDLYGYTF,TGTGCCAGCAGGGAAGACCTCTATGGCTACACCTTC
TRBV28,-,TRBJ1-4,-,CASSLSTATNEKLFF,TGTGCCAGCAGTTTAAGCACTGCAACTAATGAAAAACTGTTTTTT
TRBV30,-,TRBJ2-2,TRBD1,CAWTQGVNTGELFF,TGTGCCTGGACTCAGGGGGTCAACACCGGGGAGCTGTTTTTT
TRBV5-4,-,TRBJ2-2,-,CASSFFGGATGELFF,TGTGCCAGCAGCTTCTTTGGGGGCGCGACCGGGGAGCTGTTTTTT
TRBV2,-,TRBJ1-6,TRBD1,CASTEGPQGGGYSPLHF,TGTGCCAGCACTGAAGGGCCCCAGGGGGGCGGGTATTCACCCCTCCACTTT
TRBV7-8,-,TRBJ1-6,-,CASSLAGQIQNSPLHF,TGTGCCAGCAGCTTAGCTGGACAGATACAAAATTCACCCCTCCACTTT
TRBV19,-,TRBJ1-2,-,CASSISGSGYTF,TGTGCCAGTAGTATCTCGGGGTCGGGCTACACCTTC
TRBV2,-,TRBJ2-3,-,CASSGYWTDTQYF,TGTGCCAGCAGTGGGTATTGGACAGATACGCAGTATTTT
TRBV2,few,TRBJ1-2,-,CASSEARRGAGYGYTF,TGTGCCAGCAGTGAAGCGCGGCGGGGGGCTGGTTATGGCTACACCTTC
TRBV7-2,-,TRBJ2-7,TRBD2,CASSLGGSGSSEQYF,TGTGCCAGCAGCTTAGGTGGAAGCGGGAGCTCCGAGCAGTACTTC
TRBV7-9,few,TRBJ1-2,TRBD1,CASSRSDRGLGYTF,TGTGCCAGCAGCCGATCAGACAGGGGGCTGGGCTACACCTTC
TRBV28,-,TRBJ2-1,TRBD2,CASSLFISWRGAGGSYNEQFF,TGTGCCAGCAGTTTGTTTATTAGTTGGCGGGGGGCCGGGGGCTCCTACAATGAGCAGTTCTTC
TRBV6-5,-,TRBJ1-5,-,CASRQGDQPQHF,TGTGCCAGCAGGCAGGGAGATCAGCCCCAGCATTTT
TRBV21-1,-,TRBJ2-7,-,CASTTKRDRDYEQYF,TGTGCCAGCACAACGAAGAGGGACAGAGACTACGAGCAGTACTTC
TRBV28,-,TRBJ2-4,-,CASSLKGQIGIQYF,TGTGCCAGCAGTTTAAAAGGGCAGATAGGCATTCAGTACTTC
TRBV27,few,TRBJ1-2,-,CASSRYREDGYTF,TGTGCCAGCAGTCGATACAGGGAGGATGGCTACACCTTC
TRBV5-4,few,TRBJ2-2,-,CASSLYVGLNTGELFF,TGTGCCAGCAGCTTGTATGTGGGGCTTAACACCGGGGAGCTGTTTTTT
TRBV7-9,-,TRBJ1-1,-,CASGKPGRTEAFF,TGTGCCAGCGGGAAGCCAGGGAGGACTGAAGCTTTCTTT
TRBV27,few,TRBJ1-2,TRBD1,CAIPGGIGYTF,TGTGCCATCCCAGGGGGTATTGGCTACACCTTC
TRBV4-1,few,TRBJ2-2,-,CASSQQQPWLSASNTGELFF,TGCGCCAGCAGCCAACAACAGCCTTGGCTTAGCGCTTCGAACACCGGGGAGCTGTTTTTT
TRBV10-3,-,TRBJ2-1,-,CAIRGAGEQFF,TGTGCCATCCGGGGAGCGGGTGAGCAGTTCTTC
TRBV5-8,-,TRBJ1-6,-,CASSLGSPLHF,TGTGCCAGCAGCTTGGGTTCACCCCTCCACTTT
TRBV27,-,TRBJ1-4,-,CASSLTIGNNEKLFF,TGTGCCAGCAGTTTAACCATAGGGAATAATGAAAAACTGTTTTTT
TRBV2,-,TRBJ2-7,TRBD2,CASSEAGLAVYEQYF,TGTGCCAGCAGTGAAGCGGGACTAGCTGTTTACGAGCAGTACTTC
TRBV2,few,TRBJ2-2,-,CASSEYGRERTGELFF,TGTGCCAGCAGTGAATACGGCAGGGAGAGGACCGGGGAGCTGTTTTTT
TRBV5-6,-,TRBJ2-1,TRBD2,CASSRLAGFSYNEQFF,TGTGCCAGCAGCCGACTAGCGGGCTTCTCCTACAATGAGCAGTTCTTC
TRBV21-1,-,TRBJ1-1,-,CASSKGGAGGIYHPELGTEAFF,TGTGCCAGCAGCAAAGGAGGGGCAGGGGGCATCTACCACCCTGAACTAGGCACTGAAGCTTTCTTT
TRBV2,-,TRBJ2-2,TRBD1,CASGRDRGFSGELFF,TGTGCCAGCGGCCGGGACAGGGGGTTTTCCGGGGAGCTGTTTTTT
TRBV6-5,-,TRBJ1-2,-,CASSYRGTNYGYTF,TGTGCCAGCAGTTATCGGGGGACTAACTATGGCTACACCTTC
TRBV30,-,TRBJ2-1,-,CAWSGRDEQFF,TGTGCCTGGAGCGGCAGGGATGAGCAGTTCTTC
TRBV7-2,once,TRBJ1-2,TRBD1,CASSFGQEPDYGYTF,TGTGCCAGCAGTTTCGGACAGGAACCAGACTATGGCTACACCTTC
TRBV20-1,-,TRBJ2-3,-,CSAPALDTQYF,TGCAGTGCGCCGGCGTTGGATACGCAGTATTTT
TRBV28,-,TRBJ1-2,-,CASSFEGRLNYGYTF,TGTGCCAGCAGTTTTGAGGGGCGGCTTAACTATGGCTACACCTTC
TRBV2,-,TRBJ2-3,TRBD2,CASSDWLAGAYNTDTQYF,TGTGCCAGCAGTGACTGGCTAGCGGGCGCGTATAACACAGATACGCAGTATTTT
TRBV4-3,-,TRBJ2-3,-,CASSQDNTRADTQYF,TGCGCCAGCAGCCAAGATAACACTCGGGCAGATACGCAGTATTTT
TRBV7-3,-,TRBJ2-2,TRBD1,CASSWGTGSGELFF,TGTGCCAGCAGCTGGGGGACAGGGTCCGGAGAGCTGTTTTTT
TRBV19,-,TRBJ1-5,-,CASGVGASEPQHF,TGTGCCAGTGGGGTGGGGGCAAGTGAGCCCCAGCATTTT
TRBV18,-,TRBJ2-7,-,CASSMGAVYEQYF,TGTGCCAGCTCAATGGGGGCTGTATACGAGCAGTACTTC
TRBV19,-,TRBJ2-6,-,CASSIPPNVLTF,TGTGCCAGTAGTATACCACCCAACGTCCTGACTTTC
TRBV9,-,TRBJ1-2,-,CASSGGTNYGYTF,TGTGCCAGCAGCGGGGGCACTAACTATGGCTACACCTTC